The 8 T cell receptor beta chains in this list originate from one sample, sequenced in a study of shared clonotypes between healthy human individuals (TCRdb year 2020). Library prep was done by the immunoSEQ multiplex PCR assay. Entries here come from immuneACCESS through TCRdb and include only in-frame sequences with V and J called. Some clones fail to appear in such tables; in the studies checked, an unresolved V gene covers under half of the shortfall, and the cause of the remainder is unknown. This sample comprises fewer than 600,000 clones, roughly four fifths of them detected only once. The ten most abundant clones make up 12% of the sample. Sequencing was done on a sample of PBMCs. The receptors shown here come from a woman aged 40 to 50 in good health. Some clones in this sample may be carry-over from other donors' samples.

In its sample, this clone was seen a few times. The CDR3 sequence is CASSQGEGASYGYTF. The CDR3, as DNA: TGTGCCAGCAGCCAAGGGGAGGGGGCGAGCTATGGCTACACCTTC. The chain joins TRBV4-2 to TRBJ1-2; 7 nucleotides line up with TRBD1. Germline CDR1 reads LGHNA; CDR2 reads YNFKEQ. This CDR3 contains 15 residues. Trimming at V came to 1 base and at J to 4 bases, leaving 6 bases not matched to a gene.

The CDR3 protein is CASSPGPIHTGELFF. For the CDR3, the DNA is TGTGCCAGCAGCCCGGGGCCCATCCACACCGGGGAGCTGTTTTTT. This chain uses TRBV7-2 with TRBJ2-2; possibly TRBD1 or TRBD2 for D (5 bases each). This CDR3 spans 15 amino acids. V was clipped by 5 bases and J by 3 bases, with 13 bases between them. Germline V gene sequence: CDR1 SGHTA, CDR2 FQGNSA.

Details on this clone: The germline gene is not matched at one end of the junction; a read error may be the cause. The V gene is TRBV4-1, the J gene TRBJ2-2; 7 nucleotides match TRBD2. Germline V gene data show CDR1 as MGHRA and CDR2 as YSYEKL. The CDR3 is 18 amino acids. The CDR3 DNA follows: TGCGCCAGCAGCCAAGTGGCCCTCGCGGGGGAAAACAACGGGGAGCTGTTTTTT. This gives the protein CASSQVALAGENNGELFF.

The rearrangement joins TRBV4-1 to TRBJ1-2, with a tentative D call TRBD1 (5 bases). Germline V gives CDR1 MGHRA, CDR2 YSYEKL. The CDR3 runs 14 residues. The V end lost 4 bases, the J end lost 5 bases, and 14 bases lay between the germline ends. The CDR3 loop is CASSPGEINYGYTF. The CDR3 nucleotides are TGCGCCAGCAGCCCGGGGGAGATCAATTATGGCTACACCTTC.

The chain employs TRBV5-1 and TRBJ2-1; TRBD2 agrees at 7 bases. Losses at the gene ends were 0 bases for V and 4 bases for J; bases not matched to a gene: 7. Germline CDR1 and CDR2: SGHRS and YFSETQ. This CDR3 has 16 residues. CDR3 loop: CASSLASQGGYNEQFF. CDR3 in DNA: TGCGCCAGCAGCTTGGCCAGTCAGGGAGGGTACAATGAGCAGTTCTTC.

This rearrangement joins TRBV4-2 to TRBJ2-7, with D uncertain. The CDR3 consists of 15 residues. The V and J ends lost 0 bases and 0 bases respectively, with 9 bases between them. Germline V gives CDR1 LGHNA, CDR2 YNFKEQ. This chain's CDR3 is CASSQDTTLSYEQYF. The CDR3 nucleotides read TGTGCCAGCAGCCAAGATACCACGCTCTCCTACGAGCAGTACTTC.

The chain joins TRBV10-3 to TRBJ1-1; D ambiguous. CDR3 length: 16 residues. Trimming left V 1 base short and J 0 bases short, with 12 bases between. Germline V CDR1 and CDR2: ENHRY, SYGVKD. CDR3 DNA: TGTGCCATCAGTGAGTACCTTACGGACTTGAACACTGAAGCTTTCTTT. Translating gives CAISEYLTDLNTEAFF.

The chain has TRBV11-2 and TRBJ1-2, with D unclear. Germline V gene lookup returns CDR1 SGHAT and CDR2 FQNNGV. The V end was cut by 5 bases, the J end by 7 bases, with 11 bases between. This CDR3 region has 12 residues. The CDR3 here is CASSQHAGGYTF. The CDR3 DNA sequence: TGTGCCAGCAGCCAACACGCCGGTGGCTACACCTTC.